This is a list of T cell receptor beta chains from one sample in a study of shared clonotypes between healthy human individuals. Profiling relied on immunoSEQ multiplex PCR, and the TCRdb table lists in-frame clones only, not all of them. The sample has approximately 590,000 clones, around 95% seen once; the top ten hold over 0.09%. Sequenced: naive CD8+ T cells sorted from blood. The receptors stem from a young woman in good health. CDR3s include the opening cysteine and the closing phenylalanine or tryptophan. D genes are given only for firm matches. Only part of the rows carry a size: once, few, many, or a class if the clone is expanded.

D,V,size,J,CDR3,DNA
-,TRBV9,once,TRBJ2-5,CASGQGWETQYF,TGTGCCTCGGGCCAGGGATGGGAGACCCAGTACTTC
TRBD1,TRBV28,-,TRBJ2-7,CASSLLGQGRYEQYF,TGTGCCAGCAGTTTATTAGGACAGGGTCGCTACGAGCAGTACTTC
-,TRBV14,-,TRBJ1-3,CASSQEFPPGNTIYF,TGTGCCAGCAGCCAAGAGTTTCCCCCGGGAAACACCATATATTTT
TRBD2,TRBV28,-,TRBJ2-1,CASSWPATSGQTRSYNEQFF,TGTGCCAGCAGCTGGCCCGCGACTAGCGGCCAAACGCGCTCCTACAATGAGCAGTTCTTC
TRBD1,TRBV11-2,-,TRBJ1-2,CASKGRTGTYGYTF,TGTGCCAGCAAGGGGCGGACAGGGACCTATGGCTACACCTTC
-,TRBV7-9,-,TRBJ2-7,CASSSGQSYEQYF,TGTGCCAGCAGCTCTGGACAGTCCTACGAGCAGTACTTC
-,TRBV28,-,TRBJ1-6,CASSAGNFPLHF,TGTGCCAGCAGCGCAGGGAATTTCCCCCTCCACTTT
-,TRBV28,-,TRBJ1-1,CATQNRNTEAFF,TGTGCCACACAAAACAGGAACACTGAAGCTTTCTTT
-,TRBV7-9,once,TRBJ1-2,CASSDLDRTYGYTF,TGTGCCAGCAGCGACCTTGACAGGACCTATGGCTACACCTTC
-,TRBV27,-,TRBJ1-5,CASSLATNQPQHF,TGTGCCAGCAGTTTGGCAACTAATCAGCCCCAGCATTTT
TRBD2,TRBV19,-,TRBJ2-3,CASSMEASGSGTDTQYF,TGTGCCAGTAGTATGGAGGCTAGCGGGAGTGGTACAGATACGCAGTATTTT
-,TRBV9,-,TRBJ1-2,CASSGARWAGIGYTF,TGTGCCAGCAGCGGAGCCCGTTGGGCAGGGATTGGCTACACCTTC
-,TRBV2,-,TRBJ1-5,CASSEEGRSNQPQHF,TGTGCCAGCAGTGAAGAGGGCCGTAGCAATCAGCCCCAGCATTTT
-,TRBV28,-,TRBJ1-1,CASSFTDDTEAFF,TGTGCCAGCAGTTTTACGGACGACACTGAAGCTTTCTTT
-,TRBV6-1,-,TRBJ1-2,CASSEAGANGYTF,TGTGCCAGCAGTGAAGCAGGGGCTAATGGCTACACCTTC
-,TRBV4-2,-,TRBJ2-7,CASSPNDSYEQYF,TGTGCCAGCAGCCCAAACGACTCATACGAGCAGTACTTC
TRBD1,TRBV14,-,TRBJ1-2,CASSLGQGPWYGYTF,TGTGCCAGCAGCCTAGGACAGGGTCCTTGGTATGGCTACACCTTC
TRBD2,TRBV13,-,TRBJ2-1,CASSPVPGGRVSYNEQFF,TGTGCCAGCAGTCCTGTCCCTGGCGGGAGGGTATCCTACAATGAGCAGTTCTTC